Below are 22 T cell receptor beta chains sequenced from a single sample in a study of cytomegalovirus exposure and HLA in healthy donors. Both 60 Vbeta primers and 13 Jbeta primers went into the PCR. TCRdb's copy holds only in-frame clones and misses some; the assay was immunoSEQ multiplex PCR. The sample lists under 150,000 clones; about 78% were seen once. Sequences were obtained from PBMCs. These receptors originate from a human donor in good health.

This chain links TRBV29-1 with TRBJ2-7; 9 positions match TRBD1. After removal of 7 bases from V and 6 bases from J, the junction contained 7 bases not matched to a gene. The CDR3 loop spans 12 amino acids. Germline lookup yields CDR1 SQVTM and CDR2 ANQGSEA. The CDR3 DNA reads as TGCAGCGCCCACAGGGGGCTCGCCGAGCAGTACTTC. Its translation: CSAHRGLAEQYF.

This clone has only a few counts. The chain is built from TRBV7-3 and TRBJ2-2, with a weak D call TRBD2 (5 bases). CDR3 size: 13 residues. From germline, CDR1 is SGHTA and CDR2 FQGTGA. The ends were cut back, 6 bases at V and 6 bases at J, with 11 bases in the middle. CDR3 sequence: CASSSGVPGELFF. The CDR3 DNA sequence: TGTGCCAGCAGTTCCGGGGTCCCCGGGGAGCTGTTTTTT.

V is TRBV4-3 and J is TRBJ2-2; D is unresolved. The CDR3 totals 14 residues. Trimming took off 3 bases at V and 4 bases at J, with 9 bases between the two ends. Germline CDR1 LGHNA, CDR2 YSLEER. DNA for the CDR3: TGCGCCAGCAGCCAGGCCGTTCCCACCGGGGAGCTGTTTTTT. This codes for CASSQAVPTGELFF.

The CDR3 coding sequence is TGTGCCAGCAGTCGAGGGGGCCGGGACACTGAAGCTTTCTTT. Translated, it gives CASSRGGRDTEAFF. The chain recombines TRBV27 with TRBJ1-1, with 7 bases aligning to TRBD1. The CDR3 is 14 residues long. CDR1 is MNHEY, CDR2 SMNVEV, per germline (reference sequence). V was clipped by 5 bases and J by 3 bases; unmatched bases: 6.

The chain has TRBV5-1 and TRBJ2-1; 13 nucleotides match TRBD2. J lost 8 bases, V lost 2 bases, and 4 bases had no gene match. Germline CDR1 SGHRS, CDR2 YFSETQ. This CDR3 has 15 residues. CDR3 amino acids: CASSFGTSGIDEQFF. The CDR3 nucleotides read TGCGCCAGCAGCTTTGGGACTAGCGGGATCGATGAGCAGTTCTTC.

The chain recombines TRBV7-3 with TRBJ1-1; D gene ambiguous. V was cut by 3 bases and J by 3 bases, with 5 bases left in between. From germline, CDR1 is SGHTA and CDR2 FQGTGA. The CDR3 length is 12 residues. CDR3 nucleotide sequence: TGTGCCAGCAGCTTCGGGGACACTGAAGCTTTCTTT. This translates into CASSFGDTEAFF.

This clone has a handful of counts. The chain has TRBV7-2 and TRBJ2-7; 11 bases agree with TRBD2. Germline V gene data show CDR1 as SGHTA and CDR2 as FQGNSA. V lost 2 bases to trimming and J lost 5 bases; unmatched junction nucleotides: 8. The length of the CDR3 is 16 residues. The CDR3 loop reads CASSLNELAGGHEQYF. In DNA form, the CDR3 reads TGTGCCAGCAGCTTAAACGAGCTAGCGGGGGGCCACGAGCAGTACTTC.

This clone has only one observation. The junction differs from germline at one of its ends, possibly a read error. This chain links TRBV7-9 with TRBJ2-7, with a possible D match to TRBD2 (6 bases). The length of the CDR3 is 14 residues. CDR1 SEHNR and CDR2 FQNEAQ come from the germline V gene (reference sequence). The CDR3 protein is CSSSSGTHTYEQYF. The CDR3 bases are TGTTCCAGCAGCTCCGGGACTCATACCTACGAGCAGTACTTC.

The chain has TRBV30 and TRBJ1-1, with TRBD1 matching 8 bases. The CDR3 is made up of 14 amino acids. V lost 1 base and J lost 2; bases outside the gene matches: 3. Per the germline V gene, CDR1 is GTSNPN and CDR2 is SVGIG (reference sequence). The CDR3 DNA reads as TGTGCCTGGAGTGACAGGGGGTTAAACACTGAAGCTTTCTTT. Translating it yields CAWSDRGLNTEAFF.

The chain uses TRBV9 and TRBJ2-7, with 13 nucleotides matching TRBD2. The CDR3 extends over 14 amino acids. V was clipped by 4 bases and J by 3 bases; unmatched bases: 1. Germline values: CDR1 SGDLS, CDR2 YYNGEE. The CDR3 here is CASSRTSGGYEQYF. CDR3 bases: TGTGCCAGCAGCCGGACTAGCGGGGGCTACGAGCAGTACTTC. Looking up the rest from reference TRBV9 and TRBJ2-7 gives the full variable domain: DSGVTQTPKHLITATGQRVTLRCSPRSGDLSVYWYQQSLDQGLQFLIQYYNGEERAKGNILERFSAQQFPDLHSELNLSSLELGDSALYFCASSRTSGGYEQYFGPGTRLTVT.

J is TRBJ2-5 and V is TRBV5-1; D is perhaps TRBD1 (5 bases). CDR1 and CDR2 from the germline V gene are SGHRS and YFSETQ. There are 15 residues in the CDR3. Trimming cost V 7 bases and J 5 bases, with 21 bases left between them. The CDR3 coding sequence is TGCGCCAGCGGGGATGCGGCAGGGCTTGGGGAGACCCAGTACTTC. It codes for CASGDAAGLGETQYF.

V usage is TRBV5-8 and J usage is TRBJ2-3; D call uncertain. The CDR3 sequence is 15 residues long. CDR1 is SGHTS, CDR2 YDEGEE, per germline. The V gene lost 4 bases and the J gene lost 0 bases, with 12 bases spanning the gap. For the CDR3, the DNA is TGTGCCAGCAGCCCCCCATGGCCTAGCACAGATACGCAGTATTTT. As protein: CASSPPWPSTDTQYF.

The chain carries TRBV4-2 and TRBJ2-3, with 10 bases matching TRBD2. The CDR3 has 15 residues. Unmatched junction bases numbered 3, after V lost 1 base and J lost 5 bases. Germline values: CDR1 LGHNA, CDR2 YNFKEQ. The CDR3 bases are TGTGCCAGCAGCCAAGTGCTAGCGGGGGTAGATACGCAGTATTTT. It codes for CASSQVLAGVDTQYF.

The chain combines TRBV5-1 with TRBJ2-3; unclear D gene. This CDR3 is 15 amino acids long. The V gene lost 4 bases and the J gene lost 3 bases, with 15 bases spanning the gap. Germline lookup yields CDR1 SGHRS and CDR2 YFSETQ. This CDR3 is CASSAHSPPTDTQYF. As DNA, the CDR3 is TGCGCCAGCAGCGCCCACAGCCCCCCTACAGATACGCAGTATTTT.

This rearrangement joins TRBV28 to TRBJ2-6; D is unresolved. V was pared by 8 bases and J by 1 base, with 12 bases between. In germline, CDR1 is MDHEN, CDR2 SYDVKM. CDR3 size: 15 residues. The CDR3 DNA reads TGTGCCAGCCAGGAATCAATTTCTGGGGCCAACGTCCTGACTTTC. Translating gives CASQESISGANVLTF.

Only a few counts were recorded for this clone. The CDR3 loop is CASSSRAGFFNEQYF. The CDR3 nucleotides read TGCGCCAGCAGCTCAAGGGCAGGGTTTTTCAACGAGCAGTACTTC. The chain has TRBV5-1 and TRBJ2-5, with D tentatively TRBD1 (5 bases). The tail of the sequence fits TRBJ2-7 better, so the J call may be wrong. CDR3 length equals 15 residues. Looked up from germline, CDR1 is SGHRS and CDR2 is YFSETQ.

V is TRBV4-2 and J is TRBJ2-2, with D perhaps TRBD2 (5 bases). V lost 3 bases and J lost 4, with 9 bases in between. This CDR3 is 14 amino acids long. The germline gives CDR1 LGHNA, CDR2 YNFKEQ. Here the CDR3 reads CASSQEESTGELFF. In DNA form, the CDR3 reads TGTGCCAGCAGCCAGGAGGAGAGCACCGGGGAGCTGTTTTTT.

The chain joins TRBV5-4 to TRBJ2-3; D is perhaps TRBD2 (6 bases). The CDR3 contains 16 residues. CDR1 and CDR2 (germline): SGHNT, YYREEE (reference sequence). V was shortened by 4 bases and J by 4 bases, with 19 bases between the two germline ends. Here the CDR3 reads CASSVRVLTSSDTQYF. For the CDR3, the DNA is TGTGCCAGCAGCGTACGAGTACTAACTAGCTCAGATACGCAGTATTTT.

CDR3 coding DNA: TGCGCCAGCAGCACAGGGGCCGCATTCGGGAGCTCCTATAATTCACCCCTCCACTTT. This sequence encodes CASSTGAAFGSSYNSPLHF. J is TRBJ1-6 and V is TRBV5-1; 7 nucleotides agree with TRBD1. The V gene end was trimmed by 4 bases and the J gene end by 0 bases; junction bases not matched to a gene: 13. Germline values: CDR1 SGHRS, CDR2 YFSETQ. This CDR3 contains 19 residues.

The chain carries TRBV2 and TRBJ2-7; tentatively, D is TRBD2 (6 bases). Trimming pared 5 bases from V and 7 bases from J, leaving 18 bases between. The CDR3 is made up of 14 amino acids. Germline lookup yields CDR1 SNHLY and CDR2 FYNNEI. As DNA, the CDR3 is TGTGCCAGCAGTAGTAGCCCGGGACTTAATGAGCAGTACTTC. Its translation is CASSSSPGLNEQYF. The full variable domain, with the rest looked up from reference TRBV2 and TRBJ2-7, is EPEVTQTPSHQVTQMGQEVILRCVPISNHLYFYWYRQILGQKVEFLVSFYNNEISEKSEIFDDQFSVERPDGSNFTLKIRSTKLEDSAMYFCASSSSPGLNEQYFGPGTRLTVT.

To note about this clone: The junction shows a germline mismatch at one end, possibly a read error. Other nucleotide sequences from this sample produce the same CDR3. This rearrangement joins TRBV30 to TRBJ1-2; 11 bases match TRBD1. The germline CDR1 and CDR2 sequences are GTSNPN and SVGIG (reference sequence). CDR3 length equals 16 residues. CDR3 coding DNA: TGTGCCTGGAGTGTAATAAGGACAGGGGGCACCTATGGCTATACCTTC. It yields the protein CAWSVIRTGGTYGYTF.

The chain carries TRBV14 and TRBJ2-5; 7 bases are shared with TRBD2. Looked up from germline, CDR1 is SGHDN and CDR2 is FVKESK. The CDR3 runs 14 residues. V gave up 8 bases and J gave up 5 bases; unmatched junction bases: 11. The CDR3: CASWTGREGETQYF. The CDR3 coding sequence is TGTGCCAGCTGGACTGGTAGGGAGGGCGAGACCCAGTACTTC.